This T cell receptor beta chain appears in the sequencing data of a study of shared clonotypes between healthy human individuals. Points from the study as a whole: Naive subsets, compared against memory subsets, generally had larger estimated richness values.

A word on this clone: What it recognizes is unknown.

J lost 6 bases, V lost 11 bases, and 10 bases had no gene match. The length of the CDR3 is 13 residues. The V gene's germline CDR1 is MDHEN and CDR2 SYDVKM. Original processing methods: ImmunoSEQ output held junction-only sequences without quality scores, so filtering differed. Measured with immunoSEQ multiplex PCR; TCRdb has only the in-frame clones, and not every one. Clone size and V and J calls were adopted from that table, with D and trimming inferred from the DNA. The data hold about 1 million clones, with approximately 72% observed a single time. This chain uses TRBV28 with TRBJ2-1, with 7 bases identical to TRBD2. The sample consisted of memory CD4+ T cells sorted from blood. Subset noted: CD45RA-negative fraction. The TCR was taken from a man aged 18 to 30 in good health. CDR3 nucleotide sequence: TGTGCCTTACAGAGCGGGAAGGCCAATGAGCAGTTCTTC. This codes for CALQSGKANEQFF.